These 26 T cell receptor beta chains share one sample of origin, sequenced in a study of monozygotic twins with inflammatory bowel disease (dated by TCRdb to the late 2010s). To prepare the library, 5' RACE was applied. TCRdb lists the instrument as Illumina HiSeq 2500. Following TCRdb reprocessing, every CDR3 protein sequence forms one entry, and DNA is not provided. The sample table on file contains around 100,000 distinct CDR3 sequences. 1.9% of the sample lies in the top ten. Specimen: blood. All receptors derive from a human donor with ulcerative colitis or Crohn's disease, or a healthy co-twin of an affected twin (not recorded which).

The chain joins TRBV5-1 to TRBJ2-3; TCRdb designates TRBD1, a call that cannot be tested without DNA. There are 13 residues in the CDR3. Germline values: CDR1 SGHRS, CDR2 YFSETQ. The CDR3 loop is CASGDTGADTQYF.

The gene calls are TRBV25-1 and TRBJ2-1. From germline, CDR1 is MGHDK and CDR2 SYGVNS. This CDR3 has 12 residues. The CDR3 here is CASSSMYNEQFF.

The chain uses TRBV5-6 and TRBJ2-3; TCRdb's assignment of TRBD1 cannot be checked, as there is no DNA. There are 15 residues in the CDR3. Looked up from germline, CDR1 is SGHDT and CDR2 is YYEEEE. The CDR3 protein is CASSGWAASTDTQYF. The whole variable domain, remainder taken from reference TRBV5-6 and TRBJ2-3, is DAGVTQSPTHLIKTRGQQVTLRCSPKSGHDTVSWYQQALGQGPQFIFQYYEEEERQRGNFPDRFSGHQFPNYSSELNVNALLLGDSALYLCASSGWAASTDTQYFGPGTRLTVL.

The rearrangement joins TRBV20-1 to TRBJ2-3; TCRdb selects TRBD2, and the lack of DNA leaves this call unchecked. Germline values: CDR1 DFQATT, CDR2 SNEGSKA (reference sequence). The CDR3 has 15 amino acids. CDR3 sequence: CSASITAGLAGTQYF.

The chain employs TRBV5-1 and TRBJ1-6; TCRdb's D call, TRBD1, is unchecked because there is no DNA. The germline gives CDR1 SGHRS, CDR2 YFSETQ. The CDR3 extends over 15 amino acids. CDR3 amino acids: CASSRKTGSNSPLHF.

The chain links TRBV20-1 to TRBJ2-3; TCRdb calls TRBD2, which cannot be checked without DNA. The germline gives CDR1 DFQATT, CDR2 SNEGSKA (reference sequence). The CDR3 sequence is 15 residues long. The CDR3 sequence is CSALGSGIDTDTQYF.

V gene TRBV7-6 combines with J gene TRBJ2-3; TCRdb's assignment of TRBD1 cannot be checked, as there is no DNA. The CDR3 has 15 residues. Germline V gives CDR1 SGHVS, CDR2 FNYEAQ. The CDR3 protein is CASSPGELSTDTQYF. The full variable domain, in which reference TRBV7-6 and TRBJ2-3 provide the parts outside the CDR3, is GAGVSQSPRYKVTKRGQDVALRCDPISGHVSLYWYRQALGQGPEFLTYFNYEAQQDKSGLPNDRFSAERPEGSISTLTIQRTEQRDSAMYRCASSPGELSTDTQYFGPGTRLTVL.

The chain uses TRBV3-1 and TRBJ1-4. The CDR3 is made up of 15 amino acids. CDR1 is LGHDT, CDR2 YNNKEL, per germline (reference sequence). CDR3 in amino acids: CASSPAAWRNEKLFF.

The chain employs TRBV5-1 and TRBJ1-6. The CDR3 is 14 residues long. The germline CDR1 and CDR2 sequences are SGHRS and YFSETQ. The CDR3 loop is CASSLDSTNSPLHF.

The rearrangement uses TRBV6-5 and TRBJ1-1. Looked up from germline, CDR1 is MNHEY and CDR2 is SVGAGI. The CDR3 length is 14 residues. The CDR3 protein is CASSYRYMNTEAFF.

The chain is built from TRBV7-9 and TRBJ2-3; TCRdb's D call, TRBD2, is unchecked because there is no DNA. CDR1 and CDR2 (germline): SEHNR, FQNEAQ (reference sequence). This CDR3 has 15 residues. CDR3 amino acids: CASSLRAGLTDTQYF. Full variable domain (missing parts from reference TRBV7-9 and TRBJ2-3): DTGVSQNPRHKITKRGQNVTFRCDPISEHNRLYWYRQTLGQGPEFLTYFQNEAQLEKSRLLSDRFSAERPKGSFSTLEIQRTEQGDSAMYLCASSLRAGLTDTQYFGPGTRLTVL.

The gene calls are TRBV12-3 or TRBV12-4 and TRBJ2-1. CDR3 size: 16 residues. This CDR3 reads CASSLFWVAVNNEQFF.

The rearrangement uses TRBV20-1 and TRBJ2-5. Per germline, CDR1 DFQATT and CDR2 SNEGSKA (reference sequence). The CDR3 extends over 11 amino acids. This CDR3 reads CTAPRLETQYF.

The CDR3 reads CSVGTRYNEQFF. The chain uses TRBV29-1 and TRBJ2-1; with no DNA, the TCRdb D assignment of TRBD2 cannot be verified. Germline V gives CDR1 SQVTM, CDR2 ANQGSEA. The CDR3 runs 12 residues.

The V call is TRBV7-2, the J call TRBJ1-4; the D call of TRBD1 rests on TCRdb alone, since no DNA is present to check it. This CDR3 is built from 17 residues. Germline CDR1 reads SGHTA; CDR2 reads FQGNSA. CDR3 in amino acids: CASSSGLTVPLGEKLFF.

CDR3 region: CASSLPGRQNQPQHF. The rearrangement links TRBV7-2 to TRBJ1-5; the D call from TCRdb, TRBD1, cannot be confirmed without DNA. CDR3 length equals 15 residues. Germline V gene lookup returns CDR1 SGHTA and CDR2 FQGNSA.

The V call is TRBV11-2, the J call TRBJ2-7; there is no DNA to check the TCRdb D call of TRBD1. The CDR3 consists of 13 residues. CDR1 and CDR2 from the germline V gene are SGHAT and FQNNGV. The CDR3 sequence: CASIGQGANEQYF.

The chain has TRBV3-1 and TRBJ1-3; TCRdb picks TRBD1, but there is no DNA to check that call. CDR1 and CDR2 from the germline V gene are LGHDT and YNNKEL (reference sequence). This CDR3 is 16 amino acids long. The CDR3 is CASLGSPWGPGNTIYF.

The rearrangement uses TRBV5-1 and TRBJ2-1; TCRdb's assignment of TRBD2 cannot be checked, as there is no DNA. Germline V CDR1 and CDR2: SGHRS, YFSETQ. The CDR3 is made up of 16 amino acids. The chain's CDR3 is CASSKQSGRTMNEQFF.

The chain uses TRBV12-3 or TRBV12-4 and TRBJ1-6. The CDR3 is 15 amino acids. CDR3 region: CASSLSGSGNSPLHF.

This sequence joins TRBV30 and TRBJ1-3. CDR1 is GTSNPN, CDR2 SVGIG, per germline (reference sequence). The CDR3 length is 11 residues. CDR3: CAWDRGNTIYF.

V is TRBV11-2 and J is TRBJ2-6. Per the germline V gene, CDR1 is SGHAT and CDR2 is FQNNGV. The CDR3 is 18 amino acids. The CDR3 region is CASSLDVLMGSGANVLTF. Full variable domain (rest looked up from reference TRBV11-2 and TRBJ2-6): EAGVAQSPRYKIIEKRQSVAFWCNPISGHATLYWYQQILGQGPKLLIQFQNNGVVDDSQLPKDRFSAERLKGVDSTLKIQPAKLEDSAVYLCASSLDVLMGSGANVLTFGAGSRLTVL.

The chain recombines TRBV12-3 or TRBV12-4 with TRBJ2-7; TCRdb calls TRBD1, which cannot be checked without DNA. The CDR3 totals 14 residues. CDR3 residues: CASGAGDRGNEQYF.

The chain is built from TRBV9 and TRBJ1-1; TCRdb names TRBD1, which stays unverified in the absence of DNA. CDR1 is SGDLS and CDR2 is YYNGEE in the germline V gene. This CDR3 is built from 15 residues. The chain's CDR3 is CASSSESTVNTEAFF.

J is TRBJ1-3 and V is TRBV7-2; TCRdb's assignment of TRBD1 cannot be checked, as there is no DNA. This CDR3 comprises 16 residues. Germline CDR1 reads SGHTA; CDR2 reads FQGNSA. The CDR3 sequence is CASSVGQGGSGNTIYF.

The chain couples TRBV20-1 to TRBJ2-7; TCRdb outputs TRBD2, but without DNA this stays unchecked. The CDR3 covers 16 residues. Germline CDR1 is DFQATT and CDR2 is SNEGSKA (reference sequence). The CDR3 here is CSARDSTSGGSYEQYF.